This TCR beta chain was recovered during a study of blood T cell repertoires in COVID-19 (dated by TCRdb to 2020 to 2021). With regard to the full study: The collaborator samples originated in the United States, Italy and Spain and spanned the acute and convalescent phases of COVID-19. The material from the prospective study consisted of cDNA or gDNA derived from T cells, B-cell-depleted T cells, or PBMCs. The dataset comprised deeply sampled blood TCRbeta repertoires from subjects exposed to, actively infected with, or recovered from COVID-19. A freely available public database, intended as a resource for researchers studying the immune response to SARS-CoV-2, is where the repertoires were released. Samples were obtained from the ongoing ImmuneRACE study (first 160 participants) and from about 1,300 subjects provided by 6 global collaborators. Nearly every sample came with metadata listing a de-identified subject ID, COVID-19 status, age in years and sex. HLA class I and class II types, where available, came from metadata supplied by the sample provider rather than from assay-based typing.

The paper as a whole reports these results and caveats: Clinical and demographic metadata were provided uncurated, with the amount varying by source and participant.

Reading from cysteine to phenylalanine, the CDR3 counts 16 amino acids. Solely the CDR3 DNA is kept, with 48 bases framed from the first base. Germline trimming amounts to 0 bases on V and 5 bases on J, with 7 as the count of junction bases outside the gene matches. CDR1 and CDR2, per the germline V gene, are SGHTA and FQGNSA. Whole blood was collected in K2EDTA tubes by collaborating institutions according to the institutions' own protocols. For TCRbeta analysis, collaborators shipped samples in one of three forms: frozen whole blood, isolated PBMCs, or DNA extracted from either of those sample types. The immunoSEQ Assay, a bias-controlled multiplex PCR, was used to amplify TCRbeta CDR3 regions from genomic DNA. The authors' pipeline ran thus. Nucleated cell counts per sample were estimated from amplification of reference gene primers within the assay. To quantify the absolute abundance of each unique TCRbeta CDR3 rearrangement, sequence reads were collapsed and filtered. Productive Simpson clonality was computed per sample as the square root of Simpson's diversity index over productive rearrangements. This is the immuneACCESS table as TCRdb keeps it, with only in-frame sequences that have V and J called. A part of the clones is gone; compared with another copy, unresolved V genes explain less than half, and the rest is unexplained. V and J calls and clone size come straight from that table; D and trimming were deduced from the DNA. In all, the sample holds around 210,000 clones, and 88% of those were seen once. The ten largest clones represent around 1.5% of the sample.

Comments on this clone: This clone's antigen is unknown. No base quality information exists; no much larger clone differs at one position.

The V gene is TRBV7-2 and the J gene is TRBJ2-7; TRBD1 aligns with 10 central bases. This TCR came from a man between 18 and 35 years old with active or convalescent COVID-19. Specimen: peripheral blood. The CDR3 region reads CASSLALVTGGNEQYF. The nucleotide sequence reads TGTGCCAGCAGCTTAGCGCTTGTGACAGGGGGCAACGAGCAGTACTTC.